One sample yielded the 19 T cell receptor beta chains listed below, sequenced in a study of T-cell memory formation after mild COVID-19. TCRdb used MiXCR to reprocess the 5' RACE reads, holding one entry per CDR3 protein. The table has hundreds of thousands of distinct CDR3 sequences, roughly 20% seen once; the top ten hold about 8.4%. The sample comprised PBMCs or a T cell subset sorted from them (not recorded which). Receptor source: an adult woman who had mild COVID-19 (a few samples of this study predate the infection). Cell type and time point are not known.

This clonotype was seen at least ten times. The chain employs TRBV12-3 or TRBV12-4 and TRBJ2-4, with 11 bases fitting TRBD2. CDR3 length: 16 residues. With 5 bases clipped from V and 2 bases from J, the junction kept 5 bases outside the gene matches. The CDR3 reads CASSPGTSGPKNIQYF. The CDR3 nucleotides are TGTGCCAGCAGTCCGGGGACTAGCGGCCCCAAAAACATTCAGTACTTC.

This clonotype was recorded a few times. The CDR3 here is CASSLVEGIDTEAFF. The CDR3 bases are TGTGCCAGCAGCTTAGTGGAGGGGATCGACACTGAAGCTTTCTTT. This sequence joins TRBV7-9 and TRBJ1-1; a weak D match, TRBD1 (5 bases). Germline V CDR1 and CDR2: SEHNR, FQNEAQ (reference sequence). The V and J ends lost 1 base and 3 bases respectively, with 12 bases between them. The CDR3 covers 15 residues.

The gene calls are TRBV11-2 and TRBJ2-5; a weak D match, TRBD1 (6 bases). V was shortened by 5 bases and J by 5 bases, with 12 bases between the two germline ends. The CDR3 runs to 13 residues. CDR1 and CDR2 (germline): SGHAT, FQNNGV. Here the CDR3 reads CASSTDSLETQYF. CDR3 in DNA: TGTGCCAGCAGCACGGACAGCTTGGAGACCCAGTACTTC.

The rearrangement uses TRBV5-1 and TRBJ2-3; D is undetermined. This CDR3 has 12 amino acids. V lost 3 bases to trimming and J lost 3 bases, with 5 bases between them. Germline lookup yields CDR1 SGHRS and CDR2 YFSETQ. CDR3 sequence reads: CASSSMTDTQYF. As DNA, the CDR3 is TGCGCCAGCAGCTCCATGACAGATACGCAGTATTTT.

This clonotype was seen at least ten times. The chain is built from TRBV24-1 and TRBJ2-1; 13 bases map to TRBD2. In germline, CDR1 is KGHDR, CDR2 SFDVKD. V shed 0 bases and J 10 bases; nucleotides not matched to a gene: 5. There are 16 residues in the CDR3. CDR3 in DNA: TGTGCCACCAGTGATTTGACTAGCGGGGGGGTTCAGGAGCAGTTCTTC. This encodes CATSDLTSGGVQEQFF.

This clonotype was seen a handful of times. The chain couples TRBV2 to TRBJ2-3, with TRBD2 identical over 8 bases. The V and J ends lost 3 bases and 4 bases, in that order; junction bases with no gene match: 6. This CDR3 is built from 15 residues. Germline V gives CDR1 SNHLY, CDR2 FYNNEI. The CDR3: CASSDRSGGSDTQYF. Written as DNA, the CDR3 is TGTGCCAGCAGTGATAGAAGCGGGGGATCAGATACGCAGTATTTT.

This clonotype was counted only a few times. The chain employs TRBV18 and TRBJ2-3; 8 bases agree with TRBD1. The V gene's germline CDR1 is KGHSH and CDR2 LQKENI. The CDR3 extends over 14 amino acids. V lost 5 bases, J lost 5 bases, and 6 bases stayed unmatched. The CDR3 region is CASSNDRGGDTQYF. The CDR3 DNA follows: TGTGCCAGCTCAAACGACAGGGGAGGAGATACGCAGTATTTT.

This clonotype was seen only a few times. The rearrangement links TRBV10-3 to TRBJ2-3; a weak D match, TRBD2 (6 bases). Trimming removed 7 bases from V and 2 bases from J, with 10 bases in between. CDR1 is ENHRY and CDR2 is SYGVKD in the germline V gene. This CDR3 spans 13 amino acids. The CDR3 coding sequence is TGTGCCATCACCGCGGGGTACACAGATACGCAGTATTTT. Residues: CAITAGYTDTQYF.

This clonotype was detected a few times. This chain links TRBV25-1 with TRBJ1-2; D is possibly TRBD1 (5 bases). Trimming cost V 5 bases and J 4 bases, with 17 bases left between them. This CDR3 region has 15 residues. Germline CDR1 and CDR2: MGHDK and SYGVNS. The CDR3 reads CASSPAAGSGYGYTF. For the CDR3, the DNA is TGTGCCAGCAGTCCCGCCGCAGGGTCGGGCTATGGCTACACCTTC.

This chain uses TRBV6-6 with TRBJ2-4; possible D gene TRBD1, 6 bases. Germline CDR1 is MNHNY and CDR2 is SVGAGI (reference sequence). Deletions cut 3 bases from V and 1 base from J, with 16 bases between. This CDR3 has 17 amino acids. The CDR3 is CASSYRAGDLAKNIQYF. In DNA, the CDR3 is TGTGCCAGCAGTTATCGGGCAGGGGATCTTGCCAAAAACATTCAGTACTTC.

This chain's CDR3 is CASSLGDSRSYGYTF. CDR3 nucleotides: TGTGCCAGCAGCTTAGGTGACAGTCGGTCCTATGGCTACACCTTC. The rearrangement joins TRBV11-2 to TRBJ1-2, with D tentatively TRBD1 (5 bases). In germline, CDR1 is SGHAT, CDR2 FQNNGV. The CDR3 has 15 residues. Trimming took off 1 base at V and 4 bases at J, with 13 bases between the two ends.

This clonotype was observed a handful of times. The V gene is TRBV24-1, the J gene TRBJ2-2; 11 bases agree with TRBD2. V trimming: 5 bases; J trimming: 6 bases; junction bases outside the gene matches: 4. CDR1 KGHDR and CDR2 SFDVKD come from the germline V gene. This CDR3 comprises 15 residues. CDR3 nucleotides: TGTGCCACCAGTGTAGCGGGAGGGCGCGCCGGGGAGCTGTTTTTT. It yields the protein CATSVAGGRAGELFF.

This clonotype was observed a handful of times. The V gene is TRBV4-1, the J gene TRBJ1-2; D is uncertain. V was trimmed by 0 bases and J by 5 bases, leaving 10 bases between them. The CDR3 has 14 amino acids. In germline, CDR1 is MGHRA, CDR2 YSYEKL. The DNA for the CDR3 is TGCGCCAGCAGCCAAGACTCGATCATTTATGGCTACACCTTC. It translates to CASSQDSIIYGYTF.

This clonotype has a handful of counts. This rearrangement joins TRBV12-3 or TRBV12-4 to TRBJ2-5, with D perhaps assigned TRBD1 or TRBD2 (6 bases each). The V end lost 6 bases, the J end lost 3 bases, and 23 bases lay between the germline ends. There are 17 residues in the CDR3. DNA of the CDR3: TGTGCCAGCAGCGGGGGCGGCCCAGCGTGGGGTGAAGAGACCCAGTACTTC. Translating it yields CASSGGGPAWGEETQYF.

This chain joins TRBV9 and TRBJ2-5; 7 nucleotides line up with TRBD2. Trimming took 0 bases from V and 4 from J; bases not matched to a gene: 6. The CDR3 length is 15 residues. Germline CDR1 SGDLS, CDR2 YYNGEE. The CDR3: CASSVAGGKRETQYF. The DNA for the CDR3 is TGTGCCAGCAGCGTAGCGGGGGGTAAAAGAGAGACCCAGTACTTC.

The rearrangement uses TRBV20-1 and TRBJ1-1, with 7 positions matching TRBD1. J gave up 5 bases and V 0 bases, and 6 bases lay outside the gene matches. Germline V lookup: CDR1 DFQATT, CDR2 SNEGSKA (reference sequence). The length of the CDR3 is 14 residues. The DNA for the CDR3 is TGCAGTGCTAGAGAGGGGCAGGGGGGGACTGAAGCTTTCTTT. It codes for CSAREGQGGTEAFF.

The J gene is TRBJ2-7, the V gene TRBV6-6; 9 positions match TRBD2. Germline CDR1 is MNHNY and CDR2 is SVGAGI (reference sequence). This CDR3 has 15 residues. V shed 5 bases, J shed 4 bases, and the junction held 9 bases outside the gene matches. The CDR3 sequence is CASSNGAGGKYEQYF. The DNA for the CDR3 is TGTGCCAGCAGTAACGGAGCGGGGGGCAAATACGAGCAGTACTTC.

The chain combines TRBV27 with TRBJ2-7; 7 bases are a match to TRBD1. The CDR3 covers 13 residues. CDR1 MNHEY and CDR2 SMNVEV come from the germline V gene (reference sequence). V was clipped by 8 bases and J by 4 bases; unmatched bases: 8. The CDR3 DNA sequence: TGTGCCAGCGGTCAAGGGGGCAGGTACGAGCAGTACTTC. Its protein is CASGQGGRYEQYF.

This clonotype appeared a few times. The chain recombines TRBV9 with TRBJ2-7; 9 bases fit TRBD2. V was pared by 4 bases and J by 2 bases, with 7 bases of the junction left unmatched. The CDR3 has 15 residues. Germline assignment: CDR1 SGDLS and CDR2 YYNGEE. The CDR3 region has the DNA TGTGCCAGCAGCCCTAGGCGGGAGGGACCCTACGAGCAGTACTTC. It specifies CASSPRREGPYEQYF. Drawing the rest from reference TRBV9 and TRBJ2-7, the complete variable domain is DSGVTQTPKHLITATGQRVTLRCSPRSGDLSVYWYQQSLDQGLQFLIQYYNGEERAKGNILERFSAQQFPDLHSELNLSSLELGDSALYFCASSPRREGPYEQYFGPGTRLTVT.